This is a list of T cell receptor beta chains from one sample in a study of vaccination and CD4 T cells after COVID-19. Antigens of these TCRs are unknown. Each CDR3 protein is one row after TCRdb ran MiXCR on the PCR reads. The table records just under 20,000 distinct CDR3 sequences, approximately 40% of them present only once. The source material was CD4+ T cells from blood, cultured in vitro, sampled after SARS-CoV-2 vaccination. These receptors were taken from a human donor who had recovered from COVID-19. Both conserved end residues are part of each CDR3. Each record gives: V gene, clone size, D gene, J gene, CDR3 protein, CDR3 DNA. The D gene is left open where the match is weak. Clone size is shown for a subset of rows, as once, few, many or a class of expanded clone.

v_gene: TRBV6-1
abundance: NA
d_gene: TRBD1
j_gene: TRBJ2-7
CDR3aa: CASSGQGASYEQYF
CDR3nt: TGTGCCAGCAGTGGACAGGGGGCTTCCTACGAGCAGTACTTC

v_gene: TRBV6-1
abundance: NA
d_gene: NA
j_gene: TRBJ2-3
CDR3aa: CASSRQVESTDTQYF
CDR3nt: TGTGCCAGCAGTCGACAGGTAGAGTCCACAGATACGCAGTATTTT

v_gene: TRBV19
abundance: few
d_gene: TRBD1
j_gene: TRBJ1-1
CDR3aa: CASSAGTGVNTEAFF
CDR3nt: TGTGCCAGTAGTGCCGGGACAGGGGTGAACACTGAAGCTTTCTTT

v_gene: TRBV12-3/TRBV12-4
abundance: NA
d_gene: NA
j_gene: TRBJ1-5
CDR3aa: CASSLDSTRSQHF
CDR3nt: TGTGCCAGCAGTTTGGACAGTACAAGGTCCCAGCATTTT

v_gene: TRBV7-2
abundance: few
d_gene: TRBD1
j_gene: TRBJ1-3
CDR3aa: CASTYLGQGGNTIYF
CDR3nt: TGTGCCAGCACCTATTTGGGACAGGGGGGAAACACCATATATTTT

v_gene: TRBV7-2
abundance: NA
d_gene: NA
j_gene: TRBJ2-2
CDR3aa: CASSWDLHTGELFF
CDR3nt: TGTGCCAGCAGTTGGGACCTCCACACCGGGGAGCTGTTTTTT

v_gene: TRBV5-1
abundance: NA
d_gene: TRBD1
j_gene: TRBJ1-1
CDR3aa: CASSLGTGVNTEAFF
CDR3nt: TGCGCCAGCAGCTTGGGGACAGGGGTGAACACTGAAGCTTTCTTT

v_gene: TRBV7-2
abundance: few
d_gene: NA
j_gene: TRBJ2-5
CDR3aa: CASSDREETQYF
CDR3nt: TGTGCCAGCAGCGACCGGGAAGAGACCCAGTACTTC

v_gene: TRBV20-1
abundance: NA
d_gene: TRBD2
j_gene: TRBJ2-2
CDR3aa: CSASPSGSAPGELFF
CDR3nt: TGCAGTGCTAGCCCCAGCGGGAGCGCTCCTGGGGAGCTGTTTTTT

v_gene: TRBV2
abundance: NA
d_gene: NA
j_gene: TRBJ2-5
CDR3aa: CASSDYRPNQETQYF
CDR3nt: TGTGCCAGCAGTGACTACCGTCCTAACCAAGAGACCCAGTACTTC

v_gene: TRBV7-3
abundance: few
d_gene: TRBD1
j_gene: TRBJ1-1
CDR3aa: CASSWTGDTEAFF
CDR3nt: TGTGCCAGCAGCTGGACAGGGGACACTGAAGCTTTCTTT

v_gene: TRBV6-1
abundance: NA
d_gene: TRBD1
j_gene: TRBJ1-3
CDR3aa: CASRSGTGALSGNTIYF
CDR3nt: TGTGCCAGCAGATCCGGGACAGGGGCCCTCTCTGGAAACACCATATATTTT

v_gene: TRBV7-9
abundance: few
d_gene: TRBD2
j_gene: TRBJ2-2
CDR3aa: CASSPGTSGSNTGELFF
CDR3nt: TGTGCCAGCAGCCCCGGGACTAGCGGGAGCAACACCGGGGAGCTGTTTTTT

v_gene: TRBV19
abundance: NA
d_gene: TRBD1
j_gene: TRBJ1-3
CDR3aa: CASGTQGQGATIYF
CDR3nt: TGTGCCAGTGGGACCCAGGGACAGGGGGCGACCATATATTTT

v_gene: TRBV7-3
abundance: few
d_gene: NA
j_gene: TRBJ2-1
CDR3aa: CASSRSGTPHNEQFF
CDR3nt: TGTGCCAGCAGCCGATCGGGGACGCCGCACAATGAGCAGTTCTTC

v_gene: TRBV2
abundance: NA
d_gene: NA
j_gene: TRBJ2-7
CDR3aa: CASEGRTAYEQYF
CDR3nt: TGTGCCAGCGAGGGCAGGACCGCCTACGAGCAGTACTTC

v_gene: TRBV5-4
abundance: medium-sized
d_gene: TRBD1
j_gene: TRBJ2-5
CDR3aa: CASSYRGKSETQYF
CDR3nt: TGTGCCAGCAGCTACAGGGGGAAGTCAGAGACCCAGTACTTC

v_gene: TRBV29-1
abundance: NA
d_gene: TRBD2
j_gene: TRBJ2-5
CDR3aa: CSVEPTSGGLQETQYF
CDR3nt: TGCAGCGTTGAGCCCACTAGCGGGGGCCTACAAGAGACCCAGTACTTC

v_gene: TRBV10-3
abundance: NA
d_gene: NA
j_gene: TRBJ2-6
CDR3aa: CAISDPRVAGANVLTF
CDR3nt: TGTGCCATCAGTGACCCCAGGGTAGCCGGGGCCAACGTCCTGACTTTC

v_gene: TRBV20-1
abundance: NA
d_gene: NA
j_gene: TRBJ1-5
CDR3aa: CSARRNLLGGNQPQHF
CDR3nt: TGCAGTGCTAGGCGGAACCTCCTCGGAGGCAATCAGCCCCAGCATTTT

v_gene: TRBV12-3/TRBV12-4
abundance: NA
d_gene: NA
j_gene: TRBJ2-5
CDR3aa: CASSPRPLEAQYF
CDR3nt: TGTGCCAGCAGTCCCCGTCCGTTGGAGGCCCAGTACTTC

v_gene: TRBV28
abundance: NA
d_gene: NA
j_gene: TRBJ2-3
CDR3aa: CASSPQAGTDTQYF
CDR3nt: TGTGCCAGCAGTCCCCAAGCTGGCACAGATACGCAGTATTTT

v_gene: TRBV18
abundance: NA
d_gene: NA
j_gene: TRBJ1-6
CDR3aa: CASSPEVGSGSPLHF
CDR3nt: TGTGCCAGCTCACCAGAAGTGGGGTCGGGTTCACCCCTCCACTTT

v_gene: TRBV10-1
abundance: NA
d_gene: NA
j_gene: TRBJ2-3
CDR3aa: CASSGHTDTQYF
CDR3nt: TGCGCCAGCAGTGGCCACACAGATACGCAGTATTTT

v_gene: TRBV7-2
abundance: NA
d_gene: NA
j_gene: TRBJ2-3
CDR3aa: CASSRGLSTDTQYF
CDR3nt: TGTGCCAGCTCAAGGGGATTAAGCACAGATACGCAGTATTTT

v_gene: TRBV6-5
abundance: NA
d_gene: NA
j_gene: TRBJ1-2
CDR3aa: CASSYSSGRNYGYTF
CDR3nt: TGTGCCAGCAGTTACTCATCAGGGAGAAACTATGGCTACACCTTC

v_gene: TRBV28
abundance: few
d_gene: TRBD1
j_gene: TRBJ2-7
CDR3aa: CASRSGTGALAEQYF
CDR3nt: TGTGCCAGCAGATCTGGGACAGGGGCGCTAGCCGAGCAGTACTTC

v_gene: TRBV27
abundance: NA
d_gene: NA
j_gene: TRBJ1-5
CDR3aa: CASSLSGTGVGPQHF
CDR3nt: TGTGCCAGCAGTTTGTCCGGGACCGGGGTCGGGCCCCAGCATTTT

v_gene: TRBV24-1
abundance: few
d_gene: TRBD1
j_gene: TRBJ1-2
CDR3aa: CATSDRDRNYGYTF
CDR3nt: TGTGCCACCAGTGACCGGGACAGAAACTATGGCTACACCTTC